These T cell receptor beta chains were read from a single sample in a study of blood T cell repertoires in COVID-19. Method: immunoSEQ multiplex PCR; TCRdb's copy keeps in-frame clones and lacks some. Of more than 250,000 clones detected, approximately 88% appear once; the ten largest clones hold about 6.8%. The specimen sequenced was peripheral blood. Receptors originate from a man younger than 35 who had recovered from COVID-19. CDR3s leave out the opening cysteine and the closing phenylalanine or tryptophan.

len,v_gene,j_gene,CDR3aa
16,TRBV3-1/TRBV3-2,TRBJ2-3,ASSQDRFLGASTDTQY
14,TRBV5-4,TRBJ2-1,ASTLLPGLASNEQF
12,TRBV4-1,TRBJ1-1,ASSQEGVNTEAF
13,TRBV6-1,TRBJ2-7,ASSEGGTAAYEQY
14,TRBV10-3,TRBJ2-1,AISGAGTSGSREQF
14,TRBV30,TRBJ2-7,AWSLSLATTTYEQY
14,TRBV14,TRBJ2-7,ASSQNGGGDPYEQY
12,TRBV13,TRBJ2-6,ASSLGQGANVLT
12,TRBV6-6,TRBJ1-1,ASSPGGEGTEAF
10,TRBV12-3/TRBV12-4,TRBJ2-2,ASYLPGGELF
13,TRBV18,TRBJ1-1,ASSPSGQMNTEAF
11,TRBV19,TRBJ1-3,ASSSSAQDTIY
13,TRBV5-8,TRBJ2-7,ASSLTGGVFDEQY